This paragraph reports one T cell receptor beta chain. The sample originates from a study of monozygotic twins with inflammatory bowel disease. For both chains, the TCRalpha and TCRbeta cDNA went through two nested PCRs of approximately 16 and 9 cycles. TCRdb re-called the 5' RACE reads and catalogs CDR3 proteins one per entry, DNA excluded. In all, the sample yields hundreds of thousands of distinct CDR3 sequences. The CDR3 is 12 amino acids. CDR1 is DFQATT, CDR2 SNEGSKA, per germline (reference sequence). The material sequenced was blood. This rearrangement joins TRBV20-1 to TRBJ2-7. This clonotype originated in a human donor with ulcerative colitis or Crohn's disease, or a healthy co-twin of an affected twin (not recorded which). CDR3: CSAINKGNEQYF.